A selection of T cell receptor beta chains follows, all from one sample in a study of blood T cell repertoires in COVID-19. Assay: immunoSEQ multiplex PCR; the TCRdb copy retains only in-frame clones and omits some. The sample holds roughly 25,000 clones, nearly 90% seen once. Sequenced sample: peripheral blood. These receptors all come from a man aged 65 to 79 with acute or convalescent COVID-19. Both conserved end residues are part of each CDR3. The order of the fields is J gene, V gene, CDR3 protein.

>TRBJ1-6|TRBV3-1/TRBV3-2
CASSQESISPLHF
>TRBJ2-7|TRBV6-5
CASSSPGRGTYEQYF
>TRBJ1-1|TRBV4-1
CASSQREGAWNTEAFF
>TRBJ1-3|TRBV3-1/TRBV3-2
CASSLRELGNTIYF
>TRBJ1-2|TRBV27
CASSFRDRGRGYTF
>TRBJ1-6|TRBV5-1
CASSLESGTPLHF
>TRBJ1-2|TRBV5-1
CASSSDLQGYYGYTF
>TRBJ2-3|TRBV4-2
CASSRRTSVSTDTQYF
>TRBJ2-1|TRBV20-1
CSAERDTEQFF
>TRBJ1-2|TRBV2
CASSSGQNYGYTF
>TRBJ2-6|TRBV7-2
CASRRTGGGANVLTF
>TRBJ1-2|TRBV18
CASSPTGSRGYTF
>TRBJ1-1|TRBV7-3
CASSPGWPMNTEAFF
>TRBJ1-5|TRBV6-5
CASSSGNQPQHF
>TRBJ2-1|TRBV5-6
CASSPLSVAGGGEQFF
>TRBJ2-2|TRBV5-1
CASSWSGQGNTGELFF
>TRBJ1-4|TRBV5-6
CASSLRGLNEKLFF
>TRBJ1-2|TRBV24-1
CATSDGTLNYGYTF
>TRBJ1-1|TRBV7-6
CASSLATGGHNTEAFF
>TRBJ1-1|TRBV12-5
CASGQQGNTEAFF
>TRBJ1-1|TRBV5-1
CASSLQGWATEAFF
>TRBJ2-4|TRBV7-2
CASGRARDIQYF
>TRBJ2-2|TRBV5-1
CASRELADSTGELFF
>TRBJ2-7|TRBV20-1
CSASSGLAGAITYEQYF
>TRBJ1-2|TRBV18
CASSPLRDDYGYTF
>TRBJ2-1|TRBV19
CASNPAGGYEQFF
>TRBJ2-7|TRBV19
CASSTGQGGNLYEQYF
>TRBJ2-7|TRBV15
CATSRDRSYEQYF
>TRBJ1-1|TRBV6-5
CASSYSRSRTEAFF
>TRBJ1-1|TRBV5-1
CASSFRVSTEAFF
>TRBJ1-4|TRBV5-3
CARSFRRGRARQTNEKLFF
>TRBJ2-1|TRBV11-3
CASSLGGTKYNEQFF
>TRBJ1-2|TRBV19
CASSIGGGGGYTF
>TRBJ1-4|TRBV5-4
CASSGADGRNEKLFF
>TRBJ2-2|TRBV27
CASSLYGENTGELFF
>TRBJ1-1|TRBV12-2
CASRPQRNTEAFF
>TRBJ1-3|TRBV4-2
CASSQEEGIGGNTIYF
>TRBJ1-2|TRBV5-6
CASSYGQTNYGYTF
>TRBJ2-3|TRBV3-1/TRBV3-2
CASSHLLDTQYF
>TRBJ1-6|TRBV19
CASTPRGNNSPLHF
>TRBJ1-4|TRBV2
CASRLTGGTNEKLFF
>TRBJ1-6|TRBV24-1
CATSDLTRDNSPLHF
>TRBJ2-5|TRBV19
CASSTSTGPETQYF
>TRBJ2-7|TRBV19
CASSSEAGGPYEQYF
>TRBJ1-2|TRBV19
CASSRGDAGYGYTF
>TRBJ1-1|TRBV3-1/TRBV3-2
CASSPEDRTNTEAFF
>TRBJ2-7|TRBV4-2
CASSEAPSYEQYF
>TRBJ1-1|TRBV3-1/TRBV3-2
CASSPSNRGQEAFF
>TRBJ2-1|TRBV9
CASSAEGGQGLGLDNEQFF
>TRBJ2-7|TRBV6-6
CASIHGDFYEQYF
>TRBJ2-5|TRBV18
CASSPRTREETQYF
>TRBJ1-4|TRBV29-1
CSALSGQGSVFF
>TRBJ1-1|TRBV19
CASSMGTVLDTEAFF
>TRBJ2-1|TRBV5-1
CASSFRGDEQFF
>TRBJ1-6|TRBV28
CASSPPKGVHSPLHF
>TRBJ2-3|TRBV11-3
CASSFRGADTQYF
>TRBJ2-2|TRBV6-5
CASNDDRDTGELFF